Below are 23 T cell receptor beta chains sequenced from a single sample in a study of OX40 agonist ivuxolimab in advanced cancers. Sequenced by immunoSEQ multiplex PCR; TCRdb stores in-frame clones only, minus some. Among about 50,000 clones listed, 88% were seen once. The source material was CD4+ or CD8+ T cells sorted from blood, sampled in a trial of the OX40 agonist ivuxolimab. The receptors stem from an adult with an advanced solid tumor such as melanoma, head and neck, liver or kidney cancer.

The chain has TRBV9 and TRBJ2-7; 12 positions agree with TRBD2. This CDR3 comprises 17 residues. Trimming removed 4 bases from V and 2 bases from J; junction bases left unmatched: 10. Germline-derived CDR1 and CDR2 are SGDLS and YYNGEE. The CDR3: CASSPYTGLAGTYEQYF. CDR3 sequence (DNA): TGTGCCAGCAGCCCTTACACCGGACTAGCGGGGACCTACGAGCAGTACTTC.

This chain connects TRBV2 to TRBJ2-7; tentatively, D is TRBD1 or TRBD2 (5 bases each). The CDR3 contains 14 residues. Trimming shortened V by 11 bases and J by 2 bases, and 19 bases separated the two germline ends. Germline CDR1 SNHLY, CDR2 FYNNEI. As DNA, the CDR3 is TGTGCCGCCCACTCCGGGACCCGCACCTACGAGCAGTACTTC. As protein: CAAHSGTRTYEQYF.

This chain joins TRBV6-5 and TRBJ1-2; D gene uncertain. The V gene lost 11 bases and the J gene lost 0 bases, with 19 bases spanning the gap. The CDR3 totals 15 residues. Germline V gives CDR1 MNHEY, CDR2 SVGAGI. The CDR3 DNA is TGTGCCTTCAACGGCCGGCAGCCACCTAACTATGGCTACACCTTC. Translating it yields CAFNGRQPPNYGYTF.

This rearrangement joins TRBV7-9 to TRBJ2-1; 8 positions agree with TRBD2. V shed 1 base and J 15 bases; nucleotides not matched to a gene: 14. Germline V gives CDR1 SEHNR, CDR2 FQNEAQ (reference sequence). This CDR3 contains 15 residues. CDR3 loop: CASSLGHPLAARGFF. DNA for the CDR3: TGTGCCAGCAGCTTAGGGCACCCACTAGCGGCTCGGGGGTTCTTC.

This clone was recorded only once. The rearrangement uses TRBV2 and TRBJ2-2; TRBD2 aligns across 14 bases. Germline trimming cut 9 bases from V and 4 bases from J; bases unmatched to any gene: 7. Germline lookup yields CDR1 SNHLY and CDR2 FYNNEI. CDR3 length equals 16 residues. CDR3 sequence reads: CARTYGTSGGTGELFF. The CDR3 nucleotides read TGTGCCAGAACCTACGGGACTAGCGGGGGCACCGGGGAGCTGTTTTTT.

This clone was seen only a few times. This chain uses TRBV18 with TRBJ2-7; TRBD2 aligns across 8 bases. Losses at the gene ends were 6 bases for V and 2 bases for J; bases not matched to a gene: 6. CDR3 length equals 14 residues. The germline CDR1 and CDR2 sequences are KGHSH and LQKENI. The DNA for the CDR3 is TGTGCCAGCTCCGAGACTAGCGCTGCCTACGAGCAGTACTTC. It specifies CASSETSAAYEQYF. Supplemented by reference TRBV18 and TRBJ2-7, the full variable domain reads NAGVMQNPRHLVRRRGQEARLRCSPMKGHSHVYWYRQLPEEGLKFMVYLQKENIIDESGMPKERFSAEFPKEGPSILRIQQVVRGDSAAYFCASSETSAAYEQYFGPGTRLTVT.

This clone was recorded once. This chain joins TRBV5-1 and TRBJ2-7; TRBD2 might be the D (6 bases). Per germline, CDR1 SGHRS and CDR2 YFSETQ. The CDR3 totals 14 residues. V was clipped by 0 bases and J by 9 bases, with 16 bases between them. CDR3 DNA: TGCGCCAGCAGCTTGGACAGTTCGGGGGTAGTGCAGTACTTC. Translating gives CASSLDSSGVVQYF.

The rearrangement links TRBV29-1 to TRBJ2-5; D may be TRBD1 (6 bases). V lost 4 bases and J lost 5, with 14 bases in between. The CDR3 runs to 13 residues. CDR1 is SQVTM, CDR2 ANQGSEA, per germline. This CDR3 is CSVVTGSGETQYF. In DNA form, the CDR3 reads TGCAGCGTTGTTACAGGGTCGGGTGAGACCCAGTACTTC.

The chain uses TRBV6-1 and TRBJ2-3; the match to TRBD2 covers 11 bases. There are 15 residues in the CDR3. V shed 1 base, J shed 4 bases, and the junction held 1 base outside the gene matches. Germline V gene sequence: CDR1 MNHNS, CDR2 SASEGT. This CDR3 is CASSEVSGGADTQYF. CDR3 sequence (DNA): TGTGCCAGCAGTGAAGTTAGCGGGGGGGCAGATACGCAGTATTTT.

Remarks on this clone: Other DNA sequences of this sample code for an identical CDR3. The rearrangement links TRBV28 to TRBJ1-3; unclear D gene. The CDR3 has 14 residues. Germline V gives CDR1 MDHEN, CDR2 SYDVKM. Trimming pared 2 bases from V and 0 bases from J, leaving 5 bases between. CDR3 region: CASSLHSSGNTIYF. The CDR3 DNA sequence: TGTGCCAGCAGTTTACACAGCTCTGGAAACACCATATATTTT.

This clone has a single count. J is TRBJ1-2 and V is TRBV29-1; D not resolved. CDR1 is SQVTM and CDR2 is ANQGSEA in the germline V gene. This CDR3 has 14 residues. V dropped 2 bases and J dropped 0 bases, with 10 bases sitting between them. Written as DNA, the CDR3 is TGCAGCGTTGAAAGCCTGGGAGCTAACTATGGCTACACCTTC. Encoded protein: CSVESLGANYGYTF.

The chain recombines TRBV5-1 with TRBJ2-2; 10 bases are shared with TRBD1. Germline V CDR1 and CDR2: SGHRS, YFSETQ. The trim removed 4 bases at V and 7 bases at J, leaving 4 bases unmatched. This CDR3 comprises 14 residues. CDR3: CASSPTGGGGELFF. The CDR3 DNA reads TGCGCCAGCAGCCCGACAGGGGGCGGCGGGGAGCTGTTTTTT.

The chain carries TRBV5-4 and TRBJ2-7; TRBD1 aligns across 8 bases. The CDR3 extends over 15 amino acids. With 0 bases clipped from V and 2 bases from J, the junction kept 4 bases outside the gene matches. In germline, CDR1 is SGHNT, CDR2 YYREEE (reference sequence). The CDR3 here is CASSLDRGWPYEQYF. CDR3 coding DNA: TGTGCCAGCAGCTTGGACAGGGGGTGGCCCTACGAGCAGTACTTC.

The genes are TRBV29-1 and TRBJ2-3, with 7 positions matching TRBD2. The CDR3 is 13 amino acids. Germline V gene data show CDR1 as SQVTM and CDR2 as ANQGSEA. V lost 4 bases to trimming and J lost 6 bases; unmatched junction nucleotides: 7. The CDR3 sequence: CSVASGYRDTQYF. The CDR3 bases are TGCAGCGTTGCTAGCGGATACAGGGATACGCAGTATTTT.

The chain joins TRBV14 to TRBJ2-5, with 8 bases aligning to TRBD2. V lost 2 bases, J lost 1 base, and 6 bases stayed unmatched. Germline CDR1 is SGHDN and CDR2 is FVKESK. This CDR3 has 16 residues. CDR3 in DNA: TGTGCCAGCAGCCAAATGACTAGCGTACCCCAAGAGACCCAGTACTTC. It translates to CASSQMTSVPQETQYF.

The chain is built from TRBV18 and TRBJ1-1; a weak D match, TRBD1 (6 bases). The CDR3 is 15 amino acids. CDR1 and CDR2 (germline): KGHSH, LQKENI. V lost 1 base and J lost 3, with 12 bases in between. The CDR3 loop is CASSPLQGRDTEAFF. The CDR3, as DNA: TGTGCCAGCTCACCACTTCAGGGGCGAGACACTGAAGCTTTCTTT.

The chain is built from TRBV7-9 and TRBJ2-1; 9 bases align to TRBD2. Losses at the gene ends were 9 bases for V and 4 bases for J; bases not matched to a gene: 4. CDR1 and CDR2 from the germline V gene are SEHNR and FQNEAQ (reference sequence). The CDR3 consists of 13 residues. The CDR3 spells CASSGSMYNEQFF. Here the CDR3 DNA reads TGTGCCAGTAGCGGGAGTATGTACAATGAGCAGTTCTTC.

The V gene is TRBV7-3, the J gene TRBJ1-1, with unresolved D. Germline V lookup: CDR1 SGHTA, CDR2 FQGTGA. CDR3 size: 13 residues. V lost 3 bases, J lost 0 bases, and 5 bases lay in between. CDR3 sequence reads: CASSLEVNTEAFF. The CDR3, as DNA: TGTGCCAGCAGCTTGGAAGTGAACACTGAAGCTTTCTTT.

The chain is built from TRBV7-2 and TRBJ2-3; 8 bases are shared with TRBD1. Trimming cost V 5 bases and J 0 bases; bases outside gene matches: 7. CDR3 length equals 16 residues. Germline V gene data show CDR1 as SGHTA and CDR2 as FQGNSA. The CDR3 bases are TGTGCCAGCAGCCCAGGACAGGGCCTAAGCACAGATACGCAGTATTTT. Its translation: CASSPGQGLSTDTQYF.

This chain connects TRBV28 to TRBJ1-6; 8 nucleotides match TRBD1. With V trimmed by 3 bases and J by 9 bases, 7 bases remained unmatched. Germline V gene data show CDR1 as MDHEN and CDR2 as SYDVKM. This CDR3 comprises 15 residues. The CDR3 sequence: CASSFSTGALSPLHF. CDR3 DNA: TGTGCCAGCAGTTTTTCGACAGGGGCCCTTTCACCCCTCCACTTT.

The chain uses TRBV28 and TRBJ1-3; 10 nucleotides align to TRBD1. With V trimmed by 4 bases and J by 5 bases, 8 bases remained unmatched. The CDR3 is made up of 16 amino acids. Germline assignment: CDR1 MDHEN and CDR2 SYDVKM. CDR3 bases: TGTGCCAGCAGTTCCGGGACAGGGGTCGTCCGAAACACCATATATTTT. Translating gives CASSSGTGVVRNTIYF.

The rearrangement links TRBV27 to TRBJ2-3; 12 bases are shared with TRBD2. CDR3 length: 17 residues. The V and J ends lost 6 bases and 0 bases, in that order; junction bases with no gene match: 7. Germline assignment: CDR1 MNHEY and CDR2 SMNVEV (reference sequence). CDR3 region: CASSPLTSGGSTDTQYF. The CDR3 nucleotides are TGTGCCAGCAGCCCTCTGACTAGCGGGGGTAGCACAGATACGCAGTATTTT.

In its sample, this clone was seen many times. The chain carries TRBV4-1 and TRBJ2-2; either TRBD1 or TRBD2 may fit D (6 bases each). Germline CDR1 and CDR2: MGHRA and YSYEKL. V shed 4 bases and J shed 3 bases, with 15 bases lying between them. The CDR3 is made up of 16 amino acids. The CDR3 here is CASSPPGASYTGELFF. The CDR3 nucleotides read TGCGCCAGCAGCCCCCCGGGGGCGTCGTACACCGGGGAGCTGTTTTTT.